A selection of T cell receptor beta chains follows, all from one sample in a study of response to subunit inactivated influenza vaccine. TCRdb re-called the RT-PCR reads with MiXCR, one entry per CDR3 protein. The sample carries more than 450,000 distinct CDR3 sequences, 12% recorded once. Here the sequenced sample was PBMCs from blood, taken on the day of vaccination. The receptors stem from a man in his fifties or sixties who received an inactivated influenza vaccine. The CDR3 runs from the conserved cysteine through the conserved F or W. Fields, in order: V gene, CDR3 length, J gene, D gene, clone size, CDR3 DNA, CDR3 protein. D genes are given only for firm matches. Some rows have no size entry. The others give once, few or many, or a class for an expanded clone.

>TRBV12-3/TRBV12-4|14|TRBJ2-5|TRBD1|few
TGTGCCAGCAGACCAGGGACAGGGGTAGAGACCCAGTACTTC
CASRPGTGVETQYF
>TRBV29-1|15|TRBJ1-1|NA|NA
TGCAGCGTTGACCAGGGAGTACGAGTGAACACTGAAGCTTTCTTT
CSVDQGVRVNTEAFF
>TRBV6-2/TRBV6-3|14|TRBJ1-2|TRBD1|NA
TGTGCCAGCAGTTACTCGAGGACAGGCGATGGCTACACCTTC
CASSYSRTGDGYTF
>TRBV20-1|14|TRBJ2-1|TRBD1|many
TGCAGTGCCGGCCGGACAGGGCTCGGAAATGAGCAGTTCTTC
CSAGRTGLGNEQFF
>TRBV20-1|16|TRBJ2-5|TRBD2|few
TGCAGTGGATCATTTGGCGGGAGGCTCCTGGGGGAGACCCAGTACTTC
CSGSFGGRLLGETQYF
>TRBV20-1|15|TRBJ2-3|TRBD2|NA
TGCAGTGCTAGAGGGGATAGCGGGAGCACAGATACGCAGTATTTT
CSARGDSGSTDTQYF
>TRBV12-3/TRBV12-4|16|TRBJ2-7|NA|NA
TGTGCCAGCAGTACCAGCTGGACAGAGGGGACCCACGAGCAGTACTTC
CASSTSWTEGTHEQYF
>TRBV27|13|TRBJ2-7|NA|many
TGTGCCAGCGCAGGGACACCAGCCTACGAGCAGTACTTC
CASAGTPAYEQYF
>TRBV19|15|TRBJ2-1|NA|NA
TGTGCCAGTAGTACCCGGGAATTCCTATACAATGAGCAGTTCTTC
CASSTREFLYNEQFF
>TRBV11-2|20|TRBJ1-3|NA|NA
TGTGCCAGCAGTCCGTGGTCTTCTACAGGTGCCTTTGGGACTGGAAACACCATATATTTT
CASSPWSSTGAFGTGNTIYF
>TRBV11-2|11|TRBJ2-3|NA|many
TGTGCCAGCAGCACGTCAGATACGCAGTATTTT
CASSTSDTQYF
>TRBV4-3|15|TRBJ2-5|TRBD2|few
TGCGCCAGCAGTCTCGAGGGGACTAAAAAAGAGACCCAGTACTTC
CASSLEGTKKETQYF
>TRBV9|15|TRBJ1-4|NA|few
TGTGCCAGCAGCGTAGCGGGAGGTCAAGACGAAAAACTGTTTTTT
CASSVAGGQDEKLFF
>TRBV5-1|15|TRBJ2-3|NA|many
TGCGCCAGCAGCGGGCGGTCACAGCCATTCGAGAAGCAGTATTTT
CASSGRSQPFEKQYF
>TRBV7-9|15|TRBJ1-1|NA|few
TGTGCCAGCAGCTTGGAGGGCTCCGCTTCCACTGAAGCTTTCTTT
CASSLEGSASTEAFF
>TRBV6-2/TRBV6-3|18|TRBJ2-6|NA|few
TGTGCCAGCAGTTACCCCCTCAGAGAGAGCTCTGGGGCCAACGTCCTGACTTTC
CASSYPLRESSGANVLTF
>TRBV7-2|12|TRBJ2-3|NA|few
TGTGCCAGCAGCCTACAGGACTATACGCAGTATTTT
CASSLQDYTQYF
>TRBV29-1|15|TRBJ2-1|NA|many
TGCAGCGTTGAAGGTGGGGGCAAAGGGTACAATGAGCAGTTCTTC
CSVEGGGKGYNEQFF
>TRBV12-3/TRBV12-4|14|TRBJ2-5|NA|few
TGTGCCAGTGCCGCTGTGGGCAAGGGGACACCCCAGTACTTC
CASAAVGKGTPQYF
>TRBV15|17|TRBJ1-5|TRBD1|many
TGTGCCACCAGCAGACGCCGGGACAGGGACCGAAATCAGCCCCAGCATTTT
CATSRRRDRDRNQPQHF
>TRBV20-1|13|TRBJ2-2|NA|NA
TGCAGTGCTACACAGGGATACACCGGGGAGCTGTTTTTT
CSATQGYTGELFF
>TRBV7-6|17|TRBJ2-5|TRBD2|NA
TGTGCCAGCAGCTTAGAACTAGCGGGGGGATACCAAGAGACCCAGTACTTC
CASSLELAGGYQETQYF
>TRBV20-1|14|TRBJ2-1|NA|few
TGCAGTGCTAGAGCTCCGGACTCCTACAATGAGCAGTTCTTC
CSARAPDSYNEQFF
>TRBV7-9|13|TRBJ1-1|NA|many
TGTGCCAGCAGCTTAGCCCCCGGAACTGAAGCTTTCTTT
CASSLAPGTEAFF
>TRBV20-1|14|TRBJ1-2|NA|NA
TGCAGTGCTAGAGTGAAGGGGGAGGACTATGGCTACACCTTC
CSARVKGEDYGYTF
>TRBV7-2|17|TRBJ2-7|TRBD2|many
TGTGCCAGCAGCCCGAGTTGGACTAGCGTTCACTCATACGAGCAGTACTTC
CASSPSWTSVHSYEQYF
>TRBV11-2|15|TRBJ2-7|TRBD1|NA
TGTGCCAGCAGCTTAGCGGGACAGGGATTCTACGAGCAGTACTTC
CASSLAGQGFYEQYF
>TRBV2|15|TRBJ1-5|NA|many
TGTGCCAGCAGTGAGGGGGGAAATAGCAATCAGCCCCAGCATTTT
CASSEGGNSNQPQHF
>TRBV9|16|TRBJ2-3|NA|NA
TGTGCCAGCAGCGCCGGGGACTCGACTAGCACAGATACGCAGTATTTT
CASSAGDSTSTDTQYF
>TRBV4-3|16|TRBJ2-6|NA|few
TGCGCCAGCAGCCAAGGCGCAGGTTCTGGGGCCAACGTCCTGACTTTC
CASSQGAGSGANVLTF
>TRBV9|16|TRBJ2-1|NA|few
TGTGCCAGCAGCGTAGGAGCGTCTCGGGCCTACAATGAGCAGTTCTTC
CASSVGASRAYNEQFF
>TRBV4-3|17|TRBJ2-2|NA|many
TGCGCCAGCAGCCAACGGCCGGCGGGGACGAACACCGGGGAGCTGTTTTTT
CASSQRPAGTNTGELFF
>TRBV6-5|15|TRBJ2-5|NA|NA
TGTGCCAGCAGTTACTCGAAAACAGTCCAAGAGACCCAGTACTTC
CASSYSKTVQETQYF
>TRBV6-2/TRBV6-3|13|TRBJ2-4|TRBD1|few
TGTGCCAGCAGTTCGCCTTCAGGGGGTATTCAGTACTTC
CASSSPSGGIQYF
>TRBV9|16|TRBJ2-3|NA|NA
TGTGCCAGCAGCCCGTGGGGCGGCACTAGCACAGATACGCAGTATTTT
CASSPWGGTSTDTQYF
>TRBV12-3/TRBV12-4|13|TRBJ2-1|NA|many
TGTGCCAGCAGCTTAGGGACCTACAATGAGCAGTTCTTC
CASSLGTYNEQFF
>TRBV29-1|14|TRBJ2-7|NA|NA
TGCAGCGTTGAATCACGGGAAAGCTCCTACGAGCAGTACTTC
CSVESRESSYEQYF
>TRBV28|15|TRBJ2-5|NA|NA
TGTGCCAGCAGTTTCGGGGCTAGCGTTCAAGAGACCCAGTACTTC
CASSFGASVQETQYF
>TRBV20-1|13|TRBJ1-5|NA|NA
TGCAGTGCTAGTCAGGTTAGCAATCAGCCCCAGCATTTT
CSASQVSNQPQHF
>TRBV6-5|11|TRBJ2-2|NA|few
TGTGCCAGCGGCTACGTCGGGGAGCTGTTTTTT
CASGYVGELFF
>TRBV6-2/TRBV6-3|12|TRBJ2-3|NA|NA
TGTGCCAGCGGGCACCGCACAGATACGCAGTATTTT
CASGHRTDTQYF
>TRBV20-1|14|TRBJ2-3|TRBD1|NA
TGCAGTGCGACACCCGGGACAGGGGTGGGTACGCAGTATTTT
CSATPGTGVGTQYF
>TRBV6-1|17|TRBJ2-3|TRBD1|few
TGTGCCAGCCGACCCTGGCCCGGGACAGGCAGCACAGATACGCAGTATTTT
CASRPWPGTGSTDTQYF
>TRBV29-1|17|TRBJ1-1|NA|NA
TGCAGCGGGCGAGGGGCTCAGTTGGGGAGCATGAACACTGAAGCTTTCTTT
CSGRGAQLGSMNTEAFF
>TRBV5-1|15|TRBJ2-3|NA|few
TGCGCCAGCAGCGAAGGGCCCGTCCGTGGAGATACGCAGTATTTT
CASSEGPVRGDTQYF
>TRBV6-2/TRBV6-3|14|TRBJ2-7|TRBD1|NA
TGTGCCAGCAGTTACTCGATAGGGACAGTCGAGCAGTACTTC
CASSYSIGTVEQYF
>TRBV3-1|11|TRBJ2-5|NA|NA
TGTGCCAGCAGGACCGAAGAGACCCAGTACTTC
CASRTEETQYF
>TRBV3-1|13|TRBJ1-6|NA|few
TGTGCCAGCAGCCTCCAATTCGATTCACCCCTCCACTTT
CASSLQFDSPLHF
>TRBV20-1|13|TRBJ1-4|NA|few
TGCAGTGCAAGGGGGGGGCTGAGCGAAAAACTGTTTTTT
CSARGGLSEKLFF
>TRBV12-3/TRBV12-4|15|TRBJ2-3|TRBD2|few
TGTGCCAGCAGCTGGGGAGGGTCGAGATCAGATACGCAGTATTTT
CASSWGGSRSDTQYF